A selection of T cell receptor beta chains follows, all from one sample in a study of T cells after yellow fever vaccination. TCRdb called the 5' RACE reads again in MiXCR, with one record for every CDR3 protein. The sample yields 350,000 to 550,000 distinct CDR3 sequences, around 20% seen once. Here the sequenced sample was PBMCs, taken before the yellow fever booster vaccination. These receptors originate from a man aged 18 to 30 who received the YFV17D yellow fever vaccine. Each CDR3 is given with its conserved first and last residue. The D gene is left open where the match is weak. Where a row states a size, it is once, few, many or the class of an expanded clone; other rows omit it.

size	V	D	J	DNA	CDR3
few	TRBV12-3/TRBV12-4	NA	TRBJ1-5	TGTGCCAGCACCCTGACGGACAATCAGCCCCAGCATTTT	CASTLTDNQPQHF
NA	TRBV5-1	NA	TRBJ1-1	TGCGCCAGCAGCTTGGCGAACCAAGGGGCCGGTACTGAAGCTTTCTTT	CASSLANQGAGTEAFF
few	TRBV6-2/TRBV6-3	NA	TRBJ2-1	TGTGCCAGCAGTTACGTTATGGCGCACTCCTACAATGAGCAGTTCTTC	CASSYVMAHSYNEQFF
NA	TRBV6-5	NA	TRBJ1-2	TGTGCCAGCAGTTACTCCGACAGGACCCACTATGGCTACACCTTC	CASSYSDRTHYGYTF
few	TRBV7-2	NA	TRBJ2-7	TGTGCCAGCAGCTTACGCAGGGTTCCCACCTACGAGCAGTACTTC	CASSLRRVPTYEQYF
few	TRBV12-3/TRBV12-4	NA	TRBJ2-2	TGTGCCAGCAGTTTAAACTTCGACGGGGAGCTGTTTTTT	CASSLNFDGELFF
NA	TRBV20-1	NA	TRBJ2-5	TGCAGTGCTAGAGATCGTAGGGTCCAAGAGACCCAGTACTTC	CSARDRRVQETQYF
NA	TRBV10-3	TRBD2	TRBJ2-3	TGTGCCATCAGTTCCACTAGCGGGGGGGGCGCAGATACGCAGTATTTT	CAISSTSGGGADTQYF
once	TRBV5-1	NA	TRBJ2-1	TGCGCCAGCAGCCTGACCCCCTCCTCGGAACGCAATGAGCAGTTCTTC	CASSLTPSSERNEQFF
NA	TRBV9	NA	TRBJ1-2	TGTGCCAGCAGCGTAGAGGACGATTATGGCTACACCTTC	CASSVEDDYGYTF
NA	TRBV24-1	NA	TRBJ2-5	TGTGCCACCAGTGATCAGAGGGAGACCCAGTACTTC	CATSDQRETQYF
few	TRBV20-1	NA	TRBJ2-5	TGCAGTGCTGGCGGGGACCAAGAGACCCAGTACTTC	CSAGGDQETQYF
few	TRBV20-1	NA	TRBJ2-1	TGCAGTGCTAGATGGGGGCCTTTCAATGAGCAGTTCTTC	CSARWGPFNEQFF
few	TRBV7-9	TRBD2	TRBJ2-1	TGTGCCAGCAGCTTCCCAGTAGCGGGGGTCAAATCCTACAATGAGCAGTTCTTC	CASSFPVAGVKSYNEQFF
NA	TRBV20-1	NA	TRBJ1-4	TGCAGTGCTCCCAGAGGTCCGATTTGGATTAATGAAAAACTGTTTTTT	CSAPRGPIWINEKLFF
NA	TRBV6-5	TRBD1	TRBJ2-7	TGTGCCAGCAGTTACACGGGACAGCTGGACGGGCAGTACTTC	CASSYTGQLDGQYF
NA	TRBV19	NA	TRBJ2-5	TGTGCCAGTAGCATCACCGACGGGGAGACCCAGTACTTC	CASSITDGETQYF
few	TRBV4-3	TRBD1	TRBJ1-6	TGCGCCAGCAGCCAGAGGGACAGAAGTTATAATTCACCCCTCCACTTT	CASSQRDRSYNSPLHF
NA	TRBV20-1	TRBD2	TRBJ2-2	TGCAGTGCTAGACCCCTAGCGGGGGGGCCGGGCACCGGGGAGCTGTTTTTT	CSARPLAGGPGTGELFF
few	TRBV3-1	NA	TRBJ2-3	TGTGCCAGCAGCCAAGTAAACAGCCGCACAGATACGCAGTATTTT	CASSQVNSRTDTQYF
NA	TRBV18	TRBD2	TRBJ2-1	TGTGCCAGCTCACCACCCGCGGGGGGGCGGCTTGAGCAGTTCTTC	CASSPPAGGRLEQFF
few	TRBV29-1	NA	TRBJ2-1	TGCAGCGTTTGTTACGGAGAAGGTGAGCAGTTCTTC	CSVCYGEGEQFF
NA	TRBV7-9	TRBD2	TRBJ2-3	TGTGCCAGCAGCCGAATTAGCGGGGGGCCCGGAGATACGCAGTATTTT	CASSRISGGPGDTQYF
NA	TRBV6-5	NA	TRBJ1-6	TGTGCCAGCAGCCGACCTCAGGGAACACCCCTCCACTTT	CASSRPQGTPLHF
NA	TRBV6-5	NA	TRBJ1-2	TGTGCCAGCAGACAGGGCACCGAAATCTATGGCTACACCTTC	CASRQGTEIYGYTF
NA	TRBV7-3	TRBD2	TRBJ2-6	TGTGCCAGCAGCTGGAACGCTCAACCGGGACTAGCGGGGTATGGGGCCAACGTCCTGACTTTC	CASSWNAQPGLAGYGANVLTF
NA	TRBV4-1	TRBD1	TRBJ2-1	TGCGCCAGCAGCCAAAGGGGGACAGACTACAATGAGCAGTTCTTC	CASSQRGTDYNEQFF
few	TRBV7-2	NA	TRBJ1-5	TGTGCCAGCAGCTTAGCCAGGGGCGGCAATCAGCCCCAGCATTTT	CASSLARGGNQPQHF
few	TRBV7-8	NA	TRBJ2-1	TGTGCCAGCAGCCTAAGGGGGGGTTCGCGTGACAATGAGCAGTTCTTC	CASSLRGGSRDNEQFF
NA	TRBV20-1	TRBD2	TRBJ2-7	TGCAGTGCTAGCCAACTAGCGGGTGCCTACGAGCAGTACTTC	CSASQLAGAYEQYF
NA	TRBV7-2	TRBD1	TRBJ1-3	TGTGCCAGCAGCTTAAGCGGACAGGGCTTCGGAAACACCATATATTTT	CASSLSGQGFGNTIYF
NA	TRBV5-1	NA	TRBJ2-5	TGCGCCAGCAGCTCCCGTGAAAGCGGAGAGACCCAGTACTTC	CASSSRESGETQYF
NA	TRBV5-1	NA	TRBJ1-1	TGCGCCAGCAGCTTGGCCGGGGGGCTCGAGCCTGAAGCTTTCTTT	CASSLAGGLEPEAFF
few	TRBV7-9	NA	TRBJ2-2	TGTGCCAGCAGCGACAGTACAGACACCGGGGAGCTGTTTTTT	CASSDSTDTGELFF
NA	TRBV12-3/TRBV12-4	NA	TRBJ2-3	TGTGCCAGCAGCCCCCCACAAGGGCTAGATACGCAGTATTTT	CASSPPQGLDTQYF
few	TRBV2	NA	TRBJ2-4	TGTGCCAATGTGGGGGTTGCCAAAAACATTCAGTACTTC	CANVGVAKNIQYF
few	TRBV10-3	NA	TRBJ2-3	TGTGCCATCAAGGGATCCCCAGATACGCAGTATTTT	CAIKGSPDTQYF
NA	TRBV12-5	NA	TRBJ2-3	TGTGCTAGTGGTTTGGAGATGGCTAGTGGTAGCACAGATACGCAGTATTTT	CASGLEMASGSTDTQYF
NA	TRBV12-3/TRBV12-4	NA	TRBJ1-2	TGTGCCAGCAGTGCGAGGACAGCCCAGAACTATGGCTACACCTTC	CASSARTAQNYGYTF
NA	TRBV25-1	NA	TRBJ2-3	TGTGCCAGCAGTGCGCAGACCACCACGACGCAGTATTTT	CASSAQTTTTQYF
NA	TRBV12-3/TRBV12-4	TRBD2	TRBJ2-3	TGTGCCAGCAGTCGCGCCGGGACTAGCGGCCTTGATACGCAGTATTTT	CASSRAGTSGLDTQYF
few	TRBV20-1	NA	TRBJ2-3	TGCAGTGCTCAGGACAGTACCACAGATACGCAGTATTTT	CSAQDSTTDTQYF
NA	TRBV7-2	NA	TRBJ2-5	TGTGCCAGCAGCTTTGACCGGGGCGGGACCCAGTACTTC	CASSFDRGGTQYF
few	TRBV7-2	TRBD1	TRBJ2-1	TGTGCCAGCAGCAGGGGACAGTATCGCGGCGAGGAGCAGTTCTTC	CASSRGQYRGEEQFF
NA	TRBV7-9	NA	TRBJ2-7	TGTGCCAGCAGCGGGCCGACAGGGAGGTACGAGCAGTACTTC	CASSGPTGRYEQYF
NA	TRBV24-1	TRBD2	TRBJ2-1	TGTGCCACCAGTGACTCCGGGACTAGCGGGGGGATTGAGCAGTTCTTC	CATSDSGTSGGIEQFF
few	TRBV18	NA	TRBJ2-5	TGTGCCAGCTCACCGCTCGAGGTAGAGACCCAGTACTTC	CASSPLEVETQYF
few	TRBV7-8	NA	TRBJ2-5	TGTGCCAGCAGCTTAGGGTACAGGGGACTACAAGAGACCCAGTACTTC	CASSLGYRGLQETQYF
few	TRBV10-2	NA	TRBJ1-1	TGCGCCAGCAGTGCTACGGGGGCTCGCACTGAAGCTTTCTTT	CASSATGARTEAFF
few	TRBV7-2	NA	TRBJ2-7	TGTGCCAGCAGCCTGTCTTGGCTAGAGCAGTACTTC	CASSLSWLEQYF
NA	TRBV5-5	TRBD1	TRBJ1-5	TGTGCCAGCAGCTTCACGCCGGGACAGGCCTCTCAGCCCCAGCATTTT	CASSFTPGQASQPQHF
NA	TRBV20-1	TRBD2	TRBJ2-1	TGCAGTGCTAGAGACCTCGGGACTAGCGGGGCCCGAATTTACAATGAGCAGTTCTTC	CSARDLGTSGARIYNEQFF
NA	TRBV29-1	NA	TRBJ1-1	TGCAGTGGAACGGACTCCAACACTGAAGCTTTCTTT	CSGTDSNTEAFF
many	TRBV7-9	TRBD2	TRBJ2-1	TGTGCCAGCCCCGGGGGGGTCTCCTACAATGAGCAGTTCTTC	CASPGGVSYNEQFF
few	TRBV6-6	TRBD1	TRBJ1-1	TGTGCCAGCAGTTACGGGGACAGGGGAAACACTGAAGCTTTCTTT	CASSYGDRGNTEAFF
many	TRBV12-3/TRBV12-4	NA	TRBJ1-5	TGTGCCAGCAGCTTATGGGGTCAGCCCCAGCATTTT	CASSLWGQPQHF
few	TRBV6-4	NA	TRBJ1-1	TGTGCCAGCAGTGACGGGAAGGAAGGCACTGAAGCTTTCTTT	CASSDGKEGTEAFF
NA	TRBV6-2/TRBV6-3	TRBD1	TRBJ1-1	TGTGCCAGCAGTTACCAGGGGGGTTCCCCTGAAGCTTTCTTT	CASSYQGGSPEAFF
NA	TRBV6-1	NA	TRBJ2-1	TGTGCCAGCAGTGTTGACAGGTTCTGGAATGAGCAGTTCTTC	CASSVDRFWNEQFF